The 13 T cell receptor beta chains below come from one sample, sequenced in a study of cytomegalovirus exposure and HLA in healthy donors. The PCR ran on 60 Vbeta and 13 Jbeta primers. Produced via immunoSEQ multiplex PCR; TCRdb's table is partial and in-frame only. The table has 120,000 or so clones, 65% to 80% seen once. Sequencing input: PBMCs. These receptors were taken from a man in his 60s in good health and CMV-seropositive.

CDR3: CASSSTGTGPGYTF. The CDR3, as DNA: TGTGCCAGCAGTTCGACCGGGACAGGGCCCGGCTACACCTTC. V gene TRBV28 combines with J gene TRBJ1-2; 9 bases align to TRBD1. The germline gives CDR1 MDHEN, CDR2 SYDVKM. The CDR3 is made up of 14 amino acids. With V trimmed by 4 bases and J by 8 bases, 8 bases remained unmatched.

The chain has TRBV9 and TRBJ2-7, with TRBD2 matching over 9 bases. The CDR3 contains 16 residues. V shed 3 bases and J 2 bases; nucleotides not matched to a gene: 9. Germline-derived CDR1 and CDR2 are SGDLS and YYNGEE. CDR3 residues: CASSAPGAGGAYEQYF. CDR3 in DNA: TGTGCCAGCAGCGCCCCCGGCGCGGGAGGGGCCTACGAGCAGTACTTC.

This clone occurred a few times. This chain joins TRBV6-5 and TRBJ1-5; 9 bases match TRBD1. Germline lookup yields CDR1 MNHEY and CDR2 SVGAGI. The CDR3 is 13 residues long. The trim removed 5 bases at V and 6 bases at J, leaving 2 bases unmatched. CDR3 loop: CASSRTGAQPQHF. The CDR3 nucleotides are TGTGCCAGCAGTAGGACAGGGGCTCAGCCCCAGCATTTT.

V usage is TRBV7-9 and J usage is TRBJ1-2, with TRBD1 matching over 8 bases. V dropped 5 bases and J dropped 7; count of bases not matched to a gene: 12. Per germline, CDR1 SEHNR and CDR2 FQNEAQ (reference sequence). The CDR3 sequence is 15 residues long. CDR3 sequence (DNA): TGTGCCAGCAGCCGGACAGGGTCTGGTTCCGGTGGCTACACCTTC. It is translated as CASSRTGSGSGGYTF.

This chain links TRBV5-5 with TRBJ1-2; 8 positions agree with TRBD1. The V gene end was trimmed by 1 base and the J gene end by 5 bases; junction bases not matched to a gene: 7. The CDR3 is 15 residues long. CDR1 is SGHKS and CDR2 is YYEKEE in the germline V gene (reference sequence). CDR3 in amino acids: CASSLMTGEGYGYTF. The CDR3 region has the DNA TGTGCCAGCAGCTTGATGACAGGGGAAGGGTATGGCTACACCTTC.

The chain uses TRBV5-6 and TRBJ1-1, with D uncertain. This CDR3 spans 12 amino acids. V was clipped by 4 bases and J by 1 base, with 5 bases between them. Germline V CDR1 and CDR2: SGHDT, YYEEEE. The CDR3 DNA reads as TGTGCCAGCAGCCATCAGAACACTGAAGCTTTCTTT. Its translation: CASSHQNTEAFF.

The rearrangement uses TRBV5-1 and TRBJ2-7; D possibly corresponds to TRBD2 (5 bases). Trimming cost V 0 bases and J 7 bases, with 14 bases left between them. This CDR3 region has 14 residues. The germline gives CDR1 SGHRS, CDR2 YFSETQ. For the CDR3, the DNA is TGCGCCAGCAGCTTGGCAGGACTGAAAGAGGAGCAGTACTTC. Translated, it gives CASSLAGLKEEQYF.

The V gene is TRBV6-1, the J gene TRBJ1-2; no definite D call. Trimming pared 4 bases from V and 1 base from J, leaving 13 bases between. The CDR3 consists of 15 residues. Germline V gene lookup returns CDR1 MNHNS and CDR2 SASEGT. Here the CDR3 reads CASSGGGLYNYGYTF. Here the CDR3 DNA reads TGTGCCAGCAGTGGCGGCGGCTTGTATAACTATGGCTACACCTTC.

The chain joins TRBV28 to TRBJ1-3; D might be TRBD1 (6 bases). Trimming took off 1 base at V and 4 bases at J, with 20 bases between the two ends. This CDR3 contains 18 residues. Germline V gene sequence: CDR1 MDHEN, CDR2 SYDVKM. CDR3 coding DNA: TGTGCCAGCAGTTTATCGATGGGGACACAGGGCAGGGGAAACACCATATATTTT. Translating it yields CASSLSMGTQGRGNTIYF.

The chain recombines TRBV7-9 with TRBJ2-7; 9 bases agree with TRBD2. Germline lookup yields CDR1 SEHNR and CDR2 FQNEAQ (reference sequence). V was clipped by 4 bases and J by 3 bases; unmatched bases: 7. CDR3 size: 15 residues. The CDR3 DNA reads as TGTGCCAGCAGCTCCTCGGCGGGAGGGGGCTACGAGCAGTACTTC. Protein: CASSSSAGGGYEQYF.

This clone was picked up a small number of times. The chain is built from TRBV29-1 and TRBJ1-2, with 7 bases identical to TRBD1. Germline trimming cut 5 bases from V and 6 bases from J; bases unmatched to any gene: 6. Germline V gene data show CDR1 as SQVTM and CDR2 as ANQGSEA. The CDR3 is 12 amino acids. The chain's CDR3 is CSVCRDSHGYTF. The DNA of the CDR3 is TGCAGCGTTTGCCGGGACAGTCATGGCTACACCTTC.

This clone has a handful of counts. The rearrangement links TRBV18 to TRBJ1-4, with D perhaps matching TRBD1 (5 bases). The CDR3 extends over 15 amino acids. V lost 5 bases to trimming and J lost 8 bases, with 18 bases between them. Germline CDR1 is KGHSH and CDR2 is LQKENI. CDR3 sequence reads: CASSLNGRVEEKLFF. The CDR3 DNA reads as TGTGCCAGCTCATTAAATGGCAGGGTGGAGGAAAAACTGTTTTTT.

This clone was recorded a few times. Here the CDR3 reads CASSLKGPPYEQYF. In nucleotides, the CDR3 is TGTGCCAGCAGTTTGAAGGGGCCCCCCTACGAGCAGTACTTC. The genes are TRBV28 and TRBJ2-7, with a tentative D call TRBD1 (5 bases). This CDR3 spans 14 amino acids. The germline V and J ends were trimmed by 3 bases and 2 bases, with 11 bases remaining between them. CDR1 and CDR2 from the germline V gene are MDHEN and SYDVKM.